This TCR beta chain was identified in a study of regulatory T cells in long-lasting Graves disease. Overall study results and limits: There was favoring of TRBV28, TRBJ1-2 and TRBJ2-5 in persistent disease. Persistent Graves' patients possessed reduced TCR diversity relative to recently diagnosed ones.

The ends were cut back, 3 bases at V and 2 bases at J, with 13 bases in the middle. Germline V gene lookup returns CDR1 MDHEN and CDR2 SYDVKM. This CDR3 has 15 amino acids. CDR3-region Arm-PCR and iRepertoire HTBI primers produced the TCR beta libraries. Authors' data handling: Segment identification across samples yielded around 60 TRBV and about 14 TRBJ segments. TCRdb re-derived calls from the multiplex PCR reads in MiXCR, one entry per CDR3 protein. TCRdb, not the original authors, processed these V and J calls. The sample contains about 430,000 distinct CDR3 sequences, 20% to 25% of which appear only once. In this sample, this clonotype turned up many times. As yet, its antigen is unknown. Time point: persistent/refractory GD, antithyroid drugs over 5 years with positive TRAb. The TCR library used RNA extracted from PBMCs. Patients were from an endocrinology department in Xi'an, China.

The starting material was peripheral blood mononuclear cells (PBMCs), obtained when the disease was refractory, from a patient treated with antithyroid drugs. The chain employs TRBV28 and TRBJ1-2, with D uncertain. This TCR derives from a female donor with Graves disease. Here the CDR3 reads CASSFPAGVNYGYTF. In DNA, the CDR3 is TGTGCCAGCAGTTTCCCCGCAGGAGTAAACTATGGCTACACCTTC.